Shown below are 10 T cell receptor beta chains from a single sample sequenced in a study of cytomegalovirus exposure and HLA in healthy donors. PCR employed 60 Vbeta and 13 Jbeta primers. Here immunoSEQ multiplex PCR was the method, and the copy in TCRdb shows in-frame clones only, minus some. Among roughly 90,000 clones listed, 75% to 90% were seen once. Sequenced material: PBMCs. The receptors were sampled from a man aged 18 to 29 in good health and CMV-seronegative.

The V call is TRBV27, the J call TRBJ2-3; 9 bases line up with TRBD2. V lost 3 bases to trimming and J lost 0 bases; unmatched junction nucleotides: 22. Per the germline V gene, CDR1 is MNHEY and CDR2 is SMNVEV (reference sequence). The CDR3 totals 22 residues. The CDR3 nucleotides read TGTGCCAGCAGTTTTACTTCCAGACGGGGACTAGCAGACGACGCTAGCACAGATACGCAGTATTTT. Translated, it gives CASSFTSRRGLADDASTDTQYF.

Only one count was recorded for this clone. The chain couples TRBV7-9 to TRBJ1-3; D might be TRBD1 (6 bases). Germline V CDR1 and CDR2: SEHNR, FQNEAQ (reference sequence). CDR3 length: 18 amino acids. With 4 bases removed from V and 0 bases from J, the gap between germline ends came to 19 bases. CDR3 coding DNA: TGTGCCAGCAGCTCCTTTCGCAAAACAGGGAACTCTGGAAACACCATATATTTT. It translates to CASSSFRKTGNSGNTIYF. The full variable domain, rest sourced from reference TRBV7-9 and TRBJ1-3, is DTGVSQNPRHKITKRGQNVTFRCDPISEHNRLYWYRQTLGQGPEFLTYFQNEAQLEKSRLLSDRFSAERPKGSFSTLEIQRTEQGDSAMYLCASSSFRKTGNSGNTIYFGEGSWLTVV.

The chain recombines TRBV25-1 with TRBJ2-3; D is perhaps TRBD2 (5 bases). The CDR3 spans 15 residues. Trimming stripped 3 bases from V and 0 bases from J, with 10 bases between. CDR1 is MGHDK, CDR2 SYGVNS, per germline. CDR3 loop: CASSEAGRSTDTQYF. The CDR3 DNA reads TGTGCCAGCAGTGAGGCGGGCCGTAGCACAGATACGCAGTATTTT.

This chain joins TRBV6-6 and TRBJ2-2; no reliable D call. The CDR3 is 12 amino acids. Per the germline V gene, CDR1 is MNHNY and CDR2 is SVGAGI (reference sequence). The ends were cut back, 5 bases at V and 6 bases at J, with 7 bases in the middle. DNA of the CDR3: TGTGCCAGCAGTCCCCCGGCCGGGGAGCTGTTTTTT. Protein product: CASSPPAGELFF.

This sequence joins TRBV19 and TRBJ1-2; D perhaps matches TRBD1 (5 bases). The CDR3 length is 15 residues. In germline, CDR1 is LNHDA, CDR2 SQIVND (reference sequence). V shed 4 bases and J shed 2 bases, with 14 bases lying between them. CDR3 region: CASSTTPGHNYGYTF. CDR3 bases: TGTGCCAGTAGTACCACCCCAGGGCACAACTATGGCTACACCTTC.

This clone was seen just once. The CDR3: CASSEGQDLQETQYF. The CDR3 bases are TGTGCCAGCAGTGAGGGTCAGGATCTTCAAGAGACCCAGTACTTC. J is TRBJ2-5 and V is TRBV6-1; D gene ambiguous. V lost 3 bases and J 2 bases, leaving 13 bases between the germline ends. Per germline, CDR1 MNHNS and CDR2 SASEGT. The CDR3 covers 15 residues.

This clone was observed a handful of times. The J gene is TRBJ2-1, the V gene TRBV6-5, with TRBD2 matching over 10 bases. The CDR3 is 16 amino acids. V shed 4 bases and J 4 bases; nucleotides not matched to a gene: 7. The germline CDR1 and CDR2 sequences are MNHEY and SVGAGI. The CDR3, as DNA: TGTGCCAGCAGTTTAAAAGCGGGAGGGCCGTACAATGAGCAGTTCTTC. This codes for CASSLKAGGPYNEQFF.

The gene calls are TRBV7-8 and TRBJ2-3, with 7 bases fitting TRBD2. CDR3 length: 15 residues. Germline V gene lookup returns CDR1 SGHVS and CDR2 FQNEAQ. The trim removed 3 bases at V and 6 bases at J, leaving 9 bases unmatched. The CDR3 region has the DNA TGTGCCAGCAGCTTCGATGCCGGGGAGGGGGATACGCAGTATTTT. Its translation is CASSFDAGEGDTQYF.

The chain carries TRBV5-1 and TRBJ2-3; D not certain. The germline V and J ends were trimmed by 0 bases and 1 base, with 12 bases remaining between them. Per germline, CDR1 SGHRS and CDR2 YFSETQ. The CDR3 consists of 16 residues. The CDR3 protein is CASSLGSGRRTDTQYF. In DNA, the CDR3 is TGCGCCAGCAGCTTGGGGTCTGGCAGGCGCACAGATACGCAGTATTTT.

In the case of this clone: The CDR3 ends on some other residue instead of the conserved phenylalanine or tryptophan, so this is likely a read error. No DNA is shown, since the ends of the CDR3 on it are uncertain; the CDR3 is the one TCRdb lists. This chain joins TRBV6-1 and TRBJ1-2. The CDR3 is made up of 12 amino acids, end residues included. Germline CDR1 and CDR2: MNHNS and SASEGT. The CDR3 loop reads CASSNTGGAAEV.